The sequence of this T cell receptor beta chain was determined in a study of technical replicates of blood from a few donors. The germline gives CDR1 SGHVS, CDR2 FQNEAQ. The V and J ends lost 2 bases and 1 base respectively, with 11 bases between them. This CDR3 has 15 residues. This table comes from immunoSEQ multiplex PCR, and its TCRdb copy is limited to in-frame clones, with some not included. The repertoire holds more than 65,000 clones, with less than 95% as singletons. The receptor's source is a human donor in good health. The chain couples TRBV7-8 to TRBJ1-1; D is unresolved. The sequenced material came from T cells isolated from PBMCs. The CDR3 DNA reads as TGTGCCAGCAGCTTATATACTCCCGCGAACACTGAAGCTTTCTTT. It encodes CASSLYTPANTEAFF.